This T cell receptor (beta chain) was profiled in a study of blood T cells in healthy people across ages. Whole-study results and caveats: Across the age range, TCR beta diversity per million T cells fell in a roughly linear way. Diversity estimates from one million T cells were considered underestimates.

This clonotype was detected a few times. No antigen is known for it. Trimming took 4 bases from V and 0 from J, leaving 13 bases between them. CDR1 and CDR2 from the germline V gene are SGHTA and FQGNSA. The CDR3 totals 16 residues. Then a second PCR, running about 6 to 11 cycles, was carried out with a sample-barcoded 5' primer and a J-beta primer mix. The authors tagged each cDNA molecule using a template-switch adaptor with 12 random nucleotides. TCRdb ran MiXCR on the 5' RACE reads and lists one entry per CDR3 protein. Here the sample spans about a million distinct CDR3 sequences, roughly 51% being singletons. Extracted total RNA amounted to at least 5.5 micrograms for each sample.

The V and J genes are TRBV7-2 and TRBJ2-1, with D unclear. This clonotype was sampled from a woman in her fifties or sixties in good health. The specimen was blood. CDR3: CASSSLSGFSYNEQFF. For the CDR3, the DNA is TGTGCCAGCAGCTCCCTTTCTGGCTTCTCCTACAATGAGCAGTTCTTC. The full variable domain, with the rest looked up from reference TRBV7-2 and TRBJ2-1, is GAGVSQSPSNKVTEKGKDVELRCDPISGHTALYWYRQSLGQGLEFLIYFQGNSAPDKSGLPSDRFSAERTGGSVSTLTIQRTQQEDSAVYLCASSSLSGFSYNEQFFGPGTRLTVL.